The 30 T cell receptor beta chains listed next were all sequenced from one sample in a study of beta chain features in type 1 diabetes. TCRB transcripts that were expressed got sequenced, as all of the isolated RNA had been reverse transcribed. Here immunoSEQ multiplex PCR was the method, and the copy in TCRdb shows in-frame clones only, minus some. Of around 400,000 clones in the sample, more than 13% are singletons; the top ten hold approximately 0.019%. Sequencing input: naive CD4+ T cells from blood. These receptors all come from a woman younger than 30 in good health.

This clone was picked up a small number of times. The CDR3 bases are TGCGCCAGCAGGGTCCTAGCGGAAAACAATGAGCAGTTCTTC. Encoded protein: CASRVLAENNEQFF. This chain joins TRBV5-1 and TRBJ2-1; 7 nucleotides agree with TRBD2. The CDR3 totals 14 residues. Per the germline V gene, CDR1 is SGHRS and CDR2 is YFSETQ. V shed 5 bases, J shed 5 bases, and the junction held 7 bases outside the gene matches.

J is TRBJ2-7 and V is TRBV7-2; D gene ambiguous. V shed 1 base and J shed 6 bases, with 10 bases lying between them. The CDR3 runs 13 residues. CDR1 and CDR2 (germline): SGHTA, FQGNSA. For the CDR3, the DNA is TGTGCCAGCAGCTTAGTCCAGGAACGCGAGCAGTACTTC. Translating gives CASSLVQEREQYF.

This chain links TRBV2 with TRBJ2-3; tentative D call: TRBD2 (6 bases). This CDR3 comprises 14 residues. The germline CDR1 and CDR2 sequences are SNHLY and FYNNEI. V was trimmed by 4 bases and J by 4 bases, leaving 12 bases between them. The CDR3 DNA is TGTGCCAGCAGTGTGGGGGGACGGGCAGATACGCAGTATTTT. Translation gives CASSVGGRADTQYF.

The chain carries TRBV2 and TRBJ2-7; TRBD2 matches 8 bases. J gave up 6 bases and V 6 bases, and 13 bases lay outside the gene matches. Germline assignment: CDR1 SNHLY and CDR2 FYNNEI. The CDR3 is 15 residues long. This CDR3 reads CASRAGLAFPVEQYF. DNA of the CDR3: TGTGCCAGCAGGGCAGGACTAGCCTTTCCCGTCGAGCAGTACTTC.

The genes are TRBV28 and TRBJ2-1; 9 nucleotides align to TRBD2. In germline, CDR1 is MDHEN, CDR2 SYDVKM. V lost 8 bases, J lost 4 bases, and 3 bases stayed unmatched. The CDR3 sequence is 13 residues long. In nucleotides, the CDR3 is TGTGCCAGCGGCGCGGGAGGGTACAATGAGCAGTTCTTC. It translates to CASGAGGYNEQFF.

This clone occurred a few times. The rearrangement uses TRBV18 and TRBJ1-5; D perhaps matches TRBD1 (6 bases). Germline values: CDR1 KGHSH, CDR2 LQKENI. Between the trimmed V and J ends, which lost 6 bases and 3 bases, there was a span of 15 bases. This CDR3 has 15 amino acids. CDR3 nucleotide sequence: TGTGCCAGCTCCGCAGGACAGATTCTCAATCAGCCCCAGCATTTT. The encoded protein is CASSAGQILNQPQHF.

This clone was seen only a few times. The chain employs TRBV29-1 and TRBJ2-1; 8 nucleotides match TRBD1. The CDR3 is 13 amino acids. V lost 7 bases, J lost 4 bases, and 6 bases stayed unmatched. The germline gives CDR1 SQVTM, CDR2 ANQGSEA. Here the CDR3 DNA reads TGCAGCGCCTCGGGACAGGATTACAATGAGCAGTTCTTC. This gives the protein CSASGQDYNEQFF.

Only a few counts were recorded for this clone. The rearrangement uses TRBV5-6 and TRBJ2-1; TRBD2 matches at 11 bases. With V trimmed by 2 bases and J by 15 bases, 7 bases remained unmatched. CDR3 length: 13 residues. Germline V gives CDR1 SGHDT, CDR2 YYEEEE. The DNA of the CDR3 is TGTGCCAGCAGCTTCCCTAGCGGGAGGCCTATGTTCTTC. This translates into CASSFPSGRPMFF.

CDR3 nucleotide sequence: TGTGCCAGCAGTTTCGTGGCTAGCGGCTCCTACGAGCAGTACTTC. Its protein product is CASSFVASGSYEQYF. The V and J genes are TRBV28 and TRBJ2-7; TRBD2 agrees at 7 bases. CDR1 MDHEN and CDR2 SYDVKM come from the germline V gene. Trimming removed 3 bases from V and 0 bases from J; junction bases left unmatched: 5. This CDR3 spans 15 amino acids.

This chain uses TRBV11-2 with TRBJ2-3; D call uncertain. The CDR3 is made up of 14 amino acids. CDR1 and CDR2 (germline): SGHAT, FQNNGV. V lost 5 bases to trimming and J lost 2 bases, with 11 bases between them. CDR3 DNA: TGTGCCAGCAGCCCCAGCGTGGCCACAGATACGCAGTATTTT. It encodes CASSPSVATDTQYF.

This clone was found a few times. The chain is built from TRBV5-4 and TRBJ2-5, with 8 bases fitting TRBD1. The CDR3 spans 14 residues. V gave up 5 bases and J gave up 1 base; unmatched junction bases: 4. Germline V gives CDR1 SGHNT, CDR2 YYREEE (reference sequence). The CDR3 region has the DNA TGTGCCAGCAGGGGGGGACAGGTCCAAGAGACCCAGTACTTC. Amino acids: CASRGGQVQETQYF.

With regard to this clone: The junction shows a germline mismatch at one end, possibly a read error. CDR3 protein: CASSPRQGVKVF. CDR3 in DNA: TGTGCCAGTAGTCCCCGACAGGGTGTAAAGGTGTTC. V gene TRBV19 combines with J gene TRBJ1-2, with 7 bases lining up with TRBD1. This CDR3 spans 12 amino acids. Germline assignment: CDR1 LNHDA and CDR2 SQIVND (reference sequence).

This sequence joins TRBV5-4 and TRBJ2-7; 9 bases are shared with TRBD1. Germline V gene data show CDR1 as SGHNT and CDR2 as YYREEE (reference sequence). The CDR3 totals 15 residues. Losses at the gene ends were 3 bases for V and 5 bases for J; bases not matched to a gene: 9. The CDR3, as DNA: TGTGCCAGCAGCTCCCGGACAGGGGCCTACCACGAGCAGTACTTC. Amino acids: CASSSRTGAYHEQYF.

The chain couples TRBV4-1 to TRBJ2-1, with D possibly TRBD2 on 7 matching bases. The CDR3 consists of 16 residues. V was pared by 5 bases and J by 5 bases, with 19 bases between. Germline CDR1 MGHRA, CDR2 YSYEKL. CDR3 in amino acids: CASSLRGRARNNEQFF. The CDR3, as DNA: TGCGCCAGCAGCTTGAGGGGGAGGGCTAGAAACAATGAGCAGTTCTTC.

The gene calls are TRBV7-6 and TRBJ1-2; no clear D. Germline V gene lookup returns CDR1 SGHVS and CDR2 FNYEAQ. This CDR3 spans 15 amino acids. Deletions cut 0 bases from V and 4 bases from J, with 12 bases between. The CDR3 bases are TGTGCCAGCAGCTTAGCTGGGCAGGCCCCCTATGGCTACACCTTC. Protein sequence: CASSLAGQAPYGYTF.

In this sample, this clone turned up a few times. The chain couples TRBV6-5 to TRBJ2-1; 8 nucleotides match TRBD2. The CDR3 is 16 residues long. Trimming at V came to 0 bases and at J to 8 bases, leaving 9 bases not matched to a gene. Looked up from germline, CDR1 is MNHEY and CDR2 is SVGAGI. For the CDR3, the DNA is TGTGCCAGCAGTTACTCCGGACTAGCCGGAGGCTATGAGCAGTTCTTC. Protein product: CASSYSGLAGGYEQFF.

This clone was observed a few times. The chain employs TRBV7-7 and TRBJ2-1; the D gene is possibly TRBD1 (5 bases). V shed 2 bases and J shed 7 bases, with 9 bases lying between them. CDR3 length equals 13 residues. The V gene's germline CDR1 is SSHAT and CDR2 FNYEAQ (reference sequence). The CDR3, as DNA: TGTGCCAGCAGCTTAACCAGGGAAAATGAGCAGTTCTTC. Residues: CASSLTRENEQFF.

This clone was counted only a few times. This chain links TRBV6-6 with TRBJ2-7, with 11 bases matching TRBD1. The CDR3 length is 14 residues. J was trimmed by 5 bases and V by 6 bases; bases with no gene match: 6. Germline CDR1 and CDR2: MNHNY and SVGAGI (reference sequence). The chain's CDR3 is CASRSGQGVHEQYF. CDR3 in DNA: TGTGCCAGCAGGTCGGGACAGGGGGTACACGAGCAGTACTTC.

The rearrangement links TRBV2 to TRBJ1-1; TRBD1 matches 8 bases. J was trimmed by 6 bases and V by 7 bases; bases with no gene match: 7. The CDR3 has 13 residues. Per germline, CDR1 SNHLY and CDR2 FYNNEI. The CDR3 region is CASIGQGLAEAFF. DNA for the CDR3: TGTGCCAGCATTGGACAGGGATTGGCTGAAGCTTTCTTT. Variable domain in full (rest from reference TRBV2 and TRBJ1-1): EPEVTQTPSHQVTQMGQEVILRCVPISNHLYFYWYRQILGQKVEFLVSFYNNEISEKSEIFDDQFSVERPDGSNFTLKIRSTKLEDSAMYFCASIGQGLAEAFFGQGTRLTVV.

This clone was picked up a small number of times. CDR3 DNA sequence: TGTGCCAGCAGTTACGACGGGGGATACGGCTACACCTTC. It is translated as CASSYDGGYGYTF. The chain joins TRBV6-5 to TRBJ1-2, with D tentatively TRBD1 (5 bases). The CDR3 consists of 13 residues. V lost 2 bases, J lost 8 bases, and 12 bases lay in between. Germline V gene sequence: CDR1 MNHEY, CDR2 SVGAGI.

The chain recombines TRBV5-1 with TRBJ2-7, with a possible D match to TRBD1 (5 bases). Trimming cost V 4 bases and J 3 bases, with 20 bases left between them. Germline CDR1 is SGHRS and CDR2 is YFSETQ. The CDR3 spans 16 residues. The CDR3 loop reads CASSLDRSSAFYEQYF. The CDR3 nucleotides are TGCGCCAGCAGCCTCGACAGATCCAGTGCCTTCTACGAGCAGTACTTC.

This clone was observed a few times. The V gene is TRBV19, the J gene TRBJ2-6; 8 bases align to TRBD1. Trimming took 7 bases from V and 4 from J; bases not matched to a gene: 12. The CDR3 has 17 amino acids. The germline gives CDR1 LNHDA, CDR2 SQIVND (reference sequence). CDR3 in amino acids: CASNHKPTGAGANVLTF. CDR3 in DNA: TGTGCCAGTAATCACAAACCGACAGGGGCAGGGGCCAACGTCCTGACTTTC.

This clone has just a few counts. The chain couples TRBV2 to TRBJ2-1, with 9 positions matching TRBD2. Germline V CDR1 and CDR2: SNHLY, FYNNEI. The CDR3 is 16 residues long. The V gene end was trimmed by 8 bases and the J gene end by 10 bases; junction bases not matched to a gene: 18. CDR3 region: CASRRGLAGASGEQFF. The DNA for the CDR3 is TGTGCCAGCCGCAGAGGGTTAGCGGGAGCGTCAGGGGAGCAGTTCTTC.

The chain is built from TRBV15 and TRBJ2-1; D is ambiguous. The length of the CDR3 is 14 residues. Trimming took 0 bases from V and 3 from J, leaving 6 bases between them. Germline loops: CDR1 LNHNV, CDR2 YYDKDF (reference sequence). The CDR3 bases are TGTGCCACCAGCAGAGACCTAGTCTACAATGAGCAGTTCTTC. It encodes CATSRDLVYNEQFF.

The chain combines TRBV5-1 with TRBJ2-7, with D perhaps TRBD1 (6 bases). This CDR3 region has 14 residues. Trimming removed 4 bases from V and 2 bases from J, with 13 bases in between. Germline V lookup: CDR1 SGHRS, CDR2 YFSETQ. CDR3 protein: CASSPPGATYEQYF. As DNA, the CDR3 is TGCGCCAGCAGCCCCCCAGGGGCGACCTACGAGCAGTACTTC.

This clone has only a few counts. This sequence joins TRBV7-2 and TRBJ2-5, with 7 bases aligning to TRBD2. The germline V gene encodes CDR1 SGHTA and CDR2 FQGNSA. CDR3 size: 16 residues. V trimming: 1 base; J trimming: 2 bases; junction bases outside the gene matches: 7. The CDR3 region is CASSLGPAGPQETQYF. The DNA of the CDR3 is TGTGCCAGCAGCTTAGGCCCAGCGGGACCTCAAGAGACCCAGTACTTC.

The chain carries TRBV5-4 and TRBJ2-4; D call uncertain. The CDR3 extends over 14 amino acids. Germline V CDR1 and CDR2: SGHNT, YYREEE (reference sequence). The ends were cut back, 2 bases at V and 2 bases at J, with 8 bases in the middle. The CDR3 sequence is CASSLAGSKNIQYF. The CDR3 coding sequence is TGTGCCAGCAGCTTAGCAGGATCCAAAAACATTCAGTACTTC.

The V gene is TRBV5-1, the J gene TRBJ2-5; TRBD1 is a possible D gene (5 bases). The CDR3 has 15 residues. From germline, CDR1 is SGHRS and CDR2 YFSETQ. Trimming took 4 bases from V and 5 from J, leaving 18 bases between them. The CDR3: CASSILQGGRETQYF. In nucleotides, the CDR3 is TGCGCCAGCAGCATCCTCCAGGGTGGTCGGGAGACCCAGTACTTC.

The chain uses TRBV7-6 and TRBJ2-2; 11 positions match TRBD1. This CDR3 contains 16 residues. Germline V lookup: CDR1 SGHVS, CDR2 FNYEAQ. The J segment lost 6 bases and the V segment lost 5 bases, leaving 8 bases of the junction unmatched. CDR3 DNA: TGTGCCAGCAGCCCGACGGGGACAGGGGGGCCCGGGGAGCTGTTTTTT. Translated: CASSPTGTGGPGELFF.

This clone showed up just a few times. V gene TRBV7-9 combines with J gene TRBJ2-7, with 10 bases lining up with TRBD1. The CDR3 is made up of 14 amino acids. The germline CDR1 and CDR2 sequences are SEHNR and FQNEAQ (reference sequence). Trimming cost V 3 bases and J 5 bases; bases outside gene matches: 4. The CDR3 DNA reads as TGTGCCAGCAGCTTTTGGACAGGGGGTGACGAGCAGTACTTC. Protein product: CASSFWTGGDEQYF. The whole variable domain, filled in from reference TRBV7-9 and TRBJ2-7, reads DTGVSQNPRHKITKRGQNVTFRCDPISEHNRLYWYRQTLGQGPEFLTYFQNEAQLEKSRLLSDRFSAERPKGSFSTLEIQRTEQGDSAMYLCASSFWTGGDEQYFGPGTRLTVT.